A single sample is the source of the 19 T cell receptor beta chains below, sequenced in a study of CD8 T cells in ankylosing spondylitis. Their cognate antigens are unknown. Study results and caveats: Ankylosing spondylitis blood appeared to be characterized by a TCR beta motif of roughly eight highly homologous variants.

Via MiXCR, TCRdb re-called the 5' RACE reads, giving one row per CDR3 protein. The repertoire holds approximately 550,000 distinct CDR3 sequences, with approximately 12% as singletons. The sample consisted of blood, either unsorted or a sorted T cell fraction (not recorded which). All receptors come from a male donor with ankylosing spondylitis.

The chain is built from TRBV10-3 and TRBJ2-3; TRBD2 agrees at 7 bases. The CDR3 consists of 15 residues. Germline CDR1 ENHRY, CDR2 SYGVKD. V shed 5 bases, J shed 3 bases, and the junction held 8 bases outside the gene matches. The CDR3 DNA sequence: TGTGCCATCAGTAGGGCGCGGGAGAGGACAGATACGCAGTATTTT. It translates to CAISRARERTDTQYF.

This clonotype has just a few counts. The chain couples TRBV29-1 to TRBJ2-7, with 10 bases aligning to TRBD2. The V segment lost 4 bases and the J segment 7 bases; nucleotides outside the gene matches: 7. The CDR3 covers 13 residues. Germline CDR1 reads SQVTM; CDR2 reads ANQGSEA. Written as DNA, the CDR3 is TGCAGCGTTGTCCCAGCGGGAGGGCGGGAGCAGTACTTC. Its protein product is CSVVPAGGREQYF.

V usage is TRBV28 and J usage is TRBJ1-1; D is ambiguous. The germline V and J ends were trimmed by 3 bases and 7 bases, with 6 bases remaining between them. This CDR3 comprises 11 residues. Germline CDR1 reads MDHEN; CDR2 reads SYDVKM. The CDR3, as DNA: TGTGCCAGCAGTTTGTCAGGTGAAGCTTTCTTT. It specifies CASSLSGEAFF.

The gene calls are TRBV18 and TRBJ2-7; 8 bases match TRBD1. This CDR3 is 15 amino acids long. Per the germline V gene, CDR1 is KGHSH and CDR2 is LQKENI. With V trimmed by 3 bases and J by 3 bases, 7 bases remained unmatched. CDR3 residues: CASSPPTGAGYEQYF. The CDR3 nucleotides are TGTGCCAGCTCACCCCCGACAGGGGCTGGCTACGAGCAGTACTTC.

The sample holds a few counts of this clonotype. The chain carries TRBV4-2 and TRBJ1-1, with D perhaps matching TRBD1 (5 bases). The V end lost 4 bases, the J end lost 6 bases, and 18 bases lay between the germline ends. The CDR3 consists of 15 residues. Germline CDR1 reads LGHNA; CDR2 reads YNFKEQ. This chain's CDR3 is CASSPPRGEIAEAFF. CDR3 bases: TGTGCCAGCAGCCCGCCCAGAGGGGAAATTGCTGAAGCTTTCTTT.

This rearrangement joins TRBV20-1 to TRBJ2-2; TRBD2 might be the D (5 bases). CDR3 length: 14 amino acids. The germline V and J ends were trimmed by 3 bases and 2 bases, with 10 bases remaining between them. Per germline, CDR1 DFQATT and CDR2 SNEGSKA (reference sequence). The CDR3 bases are TGCAGTGCTAGTTTCGGACTTAACACCGGGGAGCTGTTTTTT. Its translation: CSASFGLNTGELFF.

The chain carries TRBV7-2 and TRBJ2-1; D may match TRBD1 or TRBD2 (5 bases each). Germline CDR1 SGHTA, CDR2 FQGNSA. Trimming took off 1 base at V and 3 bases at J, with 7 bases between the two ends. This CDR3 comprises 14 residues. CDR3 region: CASSLGGYYNEQFF. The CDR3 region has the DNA TGTGCCAGCAGCTTAGGGGGGTACTACAATGAGCAGTTCTTC.

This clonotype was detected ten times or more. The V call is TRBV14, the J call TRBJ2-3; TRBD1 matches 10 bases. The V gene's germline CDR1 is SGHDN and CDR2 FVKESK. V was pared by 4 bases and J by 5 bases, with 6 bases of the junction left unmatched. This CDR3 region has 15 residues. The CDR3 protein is CASSPTGGSRDTQYF. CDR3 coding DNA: TGTGCCAGCAGCCCGACAGGGGGCTCACGAGATACGCAGTATTTT.

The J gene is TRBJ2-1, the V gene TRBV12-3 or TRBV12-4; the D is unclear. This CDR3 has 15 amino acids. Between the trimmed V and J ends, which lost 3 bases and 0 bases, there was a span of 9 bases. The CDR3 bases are TGTGCCAGCAGTTTGCCCGTCCCCTCCTACAATGAGCAGTTCTTC. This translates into CASSLPVPSYNEQFF.

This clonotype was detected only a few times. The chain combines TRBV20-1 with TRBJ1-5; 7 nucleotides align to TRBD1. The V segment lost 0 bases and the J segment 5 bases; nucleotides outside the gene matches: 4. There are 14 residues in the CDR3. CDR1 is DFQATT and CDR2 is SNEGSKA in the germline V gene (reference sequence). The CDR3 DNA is TGCAGTGCTAGAGATAGGACAGGACATCAGCCCCAGCATTTT. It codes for CSARDRTGHQPQHF.

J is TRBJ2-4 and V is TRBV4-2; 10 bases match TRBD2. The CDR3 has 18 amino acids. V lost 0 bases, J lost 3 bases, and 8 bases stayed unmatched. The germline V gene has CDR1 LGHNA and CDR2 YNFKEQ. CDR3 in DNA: TGTGCCAGCAGCCAAGATTCTTCTAGCGGGAGAGTCAAAAACATTCAGTACTTC. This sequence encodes CASSQDSSSGRVKNIQYF.

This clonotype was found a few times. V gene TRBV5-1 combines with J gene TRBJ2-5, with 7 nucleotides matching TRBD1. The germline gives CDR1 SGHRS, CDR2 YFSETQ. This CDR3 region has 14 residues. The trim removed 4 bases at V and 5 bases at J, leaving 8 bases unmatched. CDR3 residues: CASSMYRGRETQYF. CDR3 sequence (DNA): TGCGCCAGCAGCATGTACAGGGGACGGGAGACCCAGTACTTC.

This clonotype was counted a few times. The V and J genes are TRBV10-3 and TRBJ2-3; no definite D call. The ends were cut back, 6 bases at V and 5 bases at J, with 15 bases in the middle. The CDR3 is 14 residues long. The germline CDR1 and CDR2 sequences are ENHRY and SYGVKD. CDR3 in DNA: TGTGCCATCAGGGAGACTCTTACTCAAGATACGCAGTATTTT. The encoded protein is CAIRETLTQDTQYF.

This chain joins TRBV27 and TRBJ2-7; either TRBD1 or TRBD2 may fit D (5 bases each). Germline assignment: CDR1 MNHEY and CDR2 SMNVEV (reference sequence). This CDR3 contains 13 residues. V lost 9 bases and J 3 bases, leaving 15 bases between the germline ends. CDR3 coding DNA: TGTGCCAGTAGAGGGGACCTAAACTACGAGCAGTACGTC. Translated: CASRGDLNYEQYV.

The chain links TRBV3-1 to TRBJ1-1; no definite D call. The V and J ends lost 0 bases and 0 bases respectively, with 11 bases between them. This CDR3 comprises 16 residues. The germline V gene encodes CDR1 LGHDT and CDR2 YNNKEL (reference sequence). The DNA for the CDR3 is TGTGCCAGCAGCCAAGATCCCGCGGCCATGAACACTGAAGCTTTCTTT. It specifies CASSQDPAAMNTEAFF.

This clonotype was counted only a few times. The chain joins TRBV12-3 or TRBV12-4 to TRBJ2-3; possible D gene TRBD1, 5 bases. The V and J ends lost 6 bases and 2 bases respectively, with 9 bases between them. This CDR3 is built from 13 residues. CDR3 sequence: CASRGANTDTQYF. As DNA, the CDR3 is TGTGCCAGCAGAGGGGCCAACACAGATACGCAGTATTTT.

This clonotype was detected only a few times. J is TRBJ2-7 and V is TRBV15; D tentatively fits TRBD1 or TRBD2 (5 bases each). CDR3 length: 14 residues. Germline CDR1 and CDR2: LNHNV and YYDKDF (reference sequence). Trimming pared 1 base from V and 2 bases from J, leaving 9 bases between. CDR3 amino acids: CATSRVRGPYEQYF. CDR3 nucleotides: TGTGCCACCAGCAGAGTACGGGGACCCTACGAGCAGTACTTC.

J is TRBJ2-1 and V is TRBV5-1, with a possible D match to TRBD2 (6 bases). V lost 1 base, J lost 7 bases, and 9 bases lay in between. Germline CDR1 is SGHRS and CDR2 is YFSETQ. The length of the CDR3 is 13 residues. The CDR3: CASSLMRGNEQFF. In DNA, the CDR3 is TGCGCCAGCAGCTTGATGCGGGGAAATGAGCAGTTCTTC.

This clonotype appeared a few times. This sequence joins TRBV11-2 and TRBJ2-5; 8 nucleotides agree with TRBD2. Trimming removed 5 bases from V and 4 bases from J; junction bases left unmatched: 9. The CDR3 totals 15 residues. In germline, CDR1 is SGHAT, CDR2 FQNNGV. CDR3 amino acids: CASSARLAGTETQYF. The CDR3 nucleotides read TGTGCCAGCAGCGCCCGTTTAGCGGGAACAGAGACCCAGTACTTC.